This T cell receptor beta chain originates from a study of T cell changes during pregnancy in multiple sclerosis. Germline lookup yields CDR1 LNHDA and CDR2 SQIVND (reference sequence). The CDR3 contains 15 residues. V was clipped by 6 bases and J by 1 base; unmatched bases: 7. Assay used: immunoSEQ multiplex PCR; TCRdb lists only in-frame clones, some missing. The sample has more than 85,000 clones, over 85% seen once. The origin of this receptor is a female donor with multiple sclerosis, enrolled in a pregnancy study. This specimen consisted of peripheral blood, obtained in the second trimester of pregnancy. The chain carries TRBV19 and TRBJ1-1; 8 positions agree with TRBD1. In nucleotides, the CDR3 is TGTGCCAGTAGGCCACCAGGGGGCCCGAACACTGAAGCTTTCTTT. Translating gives CASRPPGGPNTEAFF.